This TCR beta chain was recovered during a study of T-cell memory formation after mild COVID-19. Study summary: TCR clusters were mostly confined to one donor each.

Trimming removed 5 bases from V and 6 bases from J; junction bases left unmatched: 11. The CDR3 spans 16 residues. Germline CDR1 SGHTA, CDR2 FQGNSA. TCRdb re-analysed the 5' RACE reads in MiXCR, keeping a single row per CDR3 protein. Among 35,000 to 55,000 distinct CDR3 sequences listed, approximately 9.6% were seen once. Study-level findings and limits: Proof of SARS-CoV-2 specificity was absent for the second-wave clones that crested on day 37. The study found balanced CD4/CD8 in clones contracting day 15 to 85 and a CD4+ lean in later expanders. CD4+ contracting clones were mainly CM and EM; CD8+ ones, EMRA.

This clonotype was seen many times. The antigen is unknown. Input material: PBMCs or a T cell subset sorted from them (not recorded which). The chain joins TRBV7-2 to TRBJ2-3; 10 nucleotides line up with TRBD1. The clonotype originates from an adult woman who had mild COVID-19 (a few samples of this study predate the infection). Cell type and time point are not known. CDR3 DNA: TGTGCCAGCAGCCTCCAAGGGACAGGGGTTACCGATACGCAGTATTTT. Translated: CASSLQGTGVTDTQYF.